The 13 T cell receptor beta chains below come from one sample, sequenced in a study of blood T cell repertoires in COVID-19. Only in-frame clones appear in the TCRdb table, and some are missing; sequencing was by immunoSEQ multiplex PCR. The sample consists of 160,000 or so clones, roughly 84% of them appearing once. The sequencing sample was made of PBMCs or T cells enriched from blood (not recorded which). These receptors were taken from a man aged 55 to 70 who had recovered from COVID-19.

The chain joins TRBV6-5 to TRBJ2-2; TRBD2 agrees at 10 bases. Trimming at V came to 4 bases and at J to 5 bases, leaving 7 bases not matched to a gene. The germline V gene has CDR1 MNHEY and CDR2 SVGAGI. The CDR3 consists of 16 residues. CDR3 sequence reads: CASSFLAGGTTGELFF. The CDR3 DNA sequence: TGTGCCAGCAGTTTCTTAGCGGGAGGAACTACCGGGGAGCTGTTTTTT.

The chain has TRBV18 and TRBJ2-7; 7 bases are a match to TRBD1. Germline V gene data show CDR1 as KGHSH and CDR2 as LQKENI. V was clipped by 3 bases and J by 6 bases; unmatched bases: 8. The CDR3 consists of 14 residues. The CDR3 region is CASSPETGLGEQYF. For the CDR3, the DNA is TGTGCCAGCTCACCTGAGACAGGGCTTGGCGAGCAGTACTTC.

The chain combines TRBV19 with TRBJ2-1; 10 bases map to TRBD2. Germline values: CDR1 LNHDA, CDR2 SQIVND (reference sequence). The CDR3 runs to 15 residues. The trim removed 2 bases at V and 8 bases at J, leaving 6 bases unmatched. The CDR3 is CASSIRLAGVDEQFF. In nucleotides, the CDR3 is TGTGCCAGTAGTATAAGGCTAGCGGGAGTCGATGAGCAGTTCTTC.

The genes are TRBV28 and TRBJ2-7, with 8 nucleotides matching TRBD2. The CDR3 runs 13 residues. Looked up from germline, CDR1 is MDHEN and CDR2 is SYDVKM. Trimming removed 8 bases from V and 3 bases from J; junction bases left unmatched: 6. The CDR3 loop is CASLRGANYEQYF. Written as DNA, the CDR3 is TGTGCCAGCCTGCGGGGGGCAAACTACGAGCAGTACTTC.

The chain combines TRBV5-5 with TRBJ2-7, with D possibly TRBD1 on 6 matching bases. CDR1 and CDR2 (germline): SGHKS, YYEKEE (reference sequence). This CDR3 region has 15 residues. V lost 7 bases and J lost 0, with 17 bases in between. CDR3 nucleotides: TGTGCCAGCCGCCAATCGGACAGAGACTCCTACGAGCAGTACTTC. Translating gives CASRQSDRDSYEQYF. Full variable domain (missing parts from reference TRBV5-5 and TRBJ2-7): DAGVTQSPTHLIKTRGQQVTLRCSPISGHKSVSWYQQVLGQGPQFIFQYYEKEERGRGNFPDRFSARQFPNYSSELNVNALLLGDSALYLCASRQSDRDSYEQYFGPGTRLTVT.

This chain connects TRBV7-2 to TRBJ2-3; D remains unclear. CDR3 length equals 15 residues. V dropped 4 bases and J dropped 4 bases, with 15 bases sitting between them. Looked up from germline, CDR1 is SGHTA and CDR2 is FQGNSA. The CDR3 spells CASSSPAVGSDTQYF. The CDR3, as DNA: TGTGCCAGCAGCTCCCCGGCGGTTGGGTCAGATACGCAGTATTTT.

The chain recombines TRBV30 with TRBJ2-2, with TRBD1 identical over 10 bases. Germline V gives CDR1 GTSNPN, CDR2 SVGIG (reference sequence). The CDR3 sequence is 15 residues long. V lost 1 base to trimming and J lost 7 bases; unmatched junction nucleotides: 6. The CDR3 nucleotides read TGTGCCTGGAGTGGGGACAGGGGATGGCGCGGGGAGCTGTTTTTT. This encodes CAWSGDRGWRGELFF. The whole variable domain, remainder taken from reference TRBV30 and TRBJ2-2, is SQTIHQWPATLVQPVGSPLSLECTVEGTSNPNLYWYRQAAGRGLQLLFYSVGIGQISSEVPQNLSASRPQDRQFILSSKKLLLSDSGFYLCAWSGDRGWRGELFFGEGSRLTVL.

This chain connects TRBV11-2 to TRBJ2-7; D gene ambiguous. This CDR3 contains 13 residues. CDR1 and CDR2 (germline): SGHAT, FQNNGV. Deletions cut 0 bases from V and 6 bases from J, with 9 bases between. This CDR3 is CASSLEIQAEQYF. CDR3 in DNA: TGTGCCAGCAGCTTAGAAATTCAGGCCGAGCAGTACTTC.

This rearrangement joins TRBV11-1 to TRBJ1-1; D is unresolved. Germline V gives CDR1 SGHAT, CDR2 FQDESV (reference sequence). Trimming removed 5 bases from V and 7 bases from J, with 11 bases in between. This CDR3 is built from 12 residues. The CDR3 sequence is CASSPGSLEAFF. CDR3 sequence (DNA): TGTGCCAGCAGCCCCGGGTCTCTTGAAGCTTTCTTT.

The rearrangement joins TRBV5-1 to TRBJ1-6; 9 nucleotides match TRBD1. This CDR3 has 15 amino acids. V was clipped by 2 bases and J by 8 bases; unmatched bases: 5. The germline V gene has CDR1 SGHRS and CDR2 YFSETQ. The CDR3 spells CASSFQGQGDSPLHF. The CDR3 DNA follows: TGCGCCAGCAGCTTTCAGGGACAGGGTGATTCACCCCTCCACTTT.

This sequence joins TRBV5-1 and TRBJ2-2; D possibly corresponds to TRBD1 (6 bases). The CDR3 spans 17 residues. The V end was cut by 5 bases, the J end by 5 bases, with 22 bases between. Germline-derived CDR1 and CDR2 are SGHRS and YFSETQ. CDR3 nucleotides: TGCGCCAGCAGTCGAAGCGGACAGCTCAGTGGGACCGGGGAGCTGTTTTTT. Amino acid sequence: CASSRSGQLSGTGELFF.

The genes are TRBV27 and TRBJ1-4, with TRBD1 matching over 7 bases. V shed 7 bases, J shed 5 bases, and the junction held 10 bases outside the gene matches. CDR3 length equals 15 residues. From germline, CDR1 is MNHEY and CDR2 SMNVEV (reference sequence). In DNA form, the CDR3 reads TGTGCCAGCACATCGGGGCAGGGGGTGAATGAAAAACTGTTTTTT. This sequence encodes CASTSGQGVNEKLFF.

This clone appeared a few times. The V and J genes are TRBV7-9 and TRBJ2-7; a possible D gene is TRBD2 (5 bases). CDR1 SEHNR and CDR2 FQNEAQ come from the germline V gene (reference sequence). V dropped 3 bases and J dropped 3 bases, with 12 bases sitting between them. This CDR3 has 14 residues. CDR3 bases: TGTGCCAGCAGCTTTAATGTGGGGAGCTACGAGCAGTACTTC. Its protein product is CASSFNVGSYEQYF.